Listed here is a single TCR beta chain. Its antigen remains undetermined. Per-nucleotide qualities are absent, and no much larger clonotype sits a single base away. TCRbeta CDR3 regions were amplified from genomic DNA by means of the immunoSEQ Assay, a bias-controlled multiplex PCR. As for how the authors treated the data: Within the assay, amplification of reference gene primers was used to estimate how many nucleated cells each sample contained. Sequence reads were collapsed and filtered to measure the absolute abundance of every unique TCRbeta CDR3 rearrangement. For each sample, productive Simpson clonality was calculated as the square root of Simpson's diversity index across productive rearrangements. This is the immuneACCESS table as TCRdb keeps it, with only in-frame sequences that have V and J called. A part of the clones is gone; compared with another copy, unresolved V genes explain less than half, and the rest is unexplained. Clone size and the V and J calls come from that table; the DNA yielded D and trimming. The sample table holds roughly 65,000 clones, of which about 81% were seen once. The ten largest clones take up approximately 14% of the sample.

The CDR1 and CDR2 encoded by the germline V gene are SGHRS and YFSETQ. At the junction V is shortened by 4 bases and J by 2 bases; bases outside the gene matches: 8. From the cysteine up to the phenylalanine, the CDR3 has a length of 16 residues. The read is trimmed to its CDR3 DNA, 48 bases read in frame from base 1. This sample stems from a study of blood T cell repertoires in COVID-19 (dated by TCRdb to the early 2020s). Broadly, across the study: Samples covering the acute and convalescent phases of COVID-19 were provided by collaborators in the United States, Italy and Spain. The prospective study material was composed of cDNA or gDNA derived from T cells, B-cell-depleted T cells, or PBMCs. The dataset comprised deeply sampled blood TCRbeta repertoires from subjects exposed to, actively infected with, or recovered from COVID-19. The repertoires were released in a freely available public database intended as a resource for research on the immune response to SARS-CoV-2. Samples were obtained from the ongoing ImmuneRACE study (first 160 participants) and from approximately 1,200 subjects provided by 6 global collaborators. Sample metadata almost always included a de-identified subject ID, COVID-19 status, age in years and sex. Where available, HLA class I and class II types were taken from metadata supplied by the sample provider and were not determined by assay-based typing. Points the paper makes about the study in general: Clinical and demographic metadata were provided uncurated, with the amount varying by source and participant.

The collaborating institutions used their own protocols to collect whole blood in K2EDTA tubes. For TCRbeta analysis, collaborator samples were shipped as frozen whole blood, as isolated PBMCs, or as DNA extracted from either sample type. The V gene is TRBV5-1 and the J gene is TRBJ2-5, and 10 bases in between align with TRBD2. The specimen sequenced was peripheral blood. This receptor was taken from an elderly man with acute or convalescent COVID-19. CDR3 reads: CASSVGTSVVQETQYF. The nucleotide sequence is TGCGCCAGCAGCGTCGGGACTAGCGTCGTGCAAGAGACCCAGTACTTC. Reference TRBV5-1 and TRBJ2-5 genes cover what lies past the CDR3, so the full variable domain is KAGVTQTPRYLIKTRGQQVTLSCSPISGHRSVSWYQQTPGQGLQFLFEYFSETQRNKGNFPGRFSGRQFSNSRSEMNVSTLELGDSALYLCASSVGTSVVQETQYFGPGTRLLVL.